This T cell receptor beta chain is drawn from a study of cytomegalovirus exposure and HLA in healthy donors. PCR involved 60 Vbeta and 13 Jbeta primers. Produced via immunoSEQ multiplex PCR; TCRdb's table is partial and in-frame only. The sample has 170,000 or so clones, about 83% seen once; the top ten hold 4.5% to 5.5%. V was pared by 3 bases and J by 6 bases, with 15 bases between. This CDR3 has 15 residues. CDR1 and CDR2 (germline): SGHRS, YFSETQ. Donors likely had unrecorded immune exposures despite being nominally healthy when sampled. The receptor was derived from a girl aged 5-17 years in good health and CMV-seropositive. The rearrangement links TRBV5-1 to TRBJ2-2, with D maybe TRBD2 (5 bases). The sequenced sample consisted of PBMCs. Written as DNA, the CDR3 is TGCGCCAGCAGCTCCCGGGAACTAAATTCCGGGGAGCTGTTTTTT. Translation: CASSSRELNSGELFF.